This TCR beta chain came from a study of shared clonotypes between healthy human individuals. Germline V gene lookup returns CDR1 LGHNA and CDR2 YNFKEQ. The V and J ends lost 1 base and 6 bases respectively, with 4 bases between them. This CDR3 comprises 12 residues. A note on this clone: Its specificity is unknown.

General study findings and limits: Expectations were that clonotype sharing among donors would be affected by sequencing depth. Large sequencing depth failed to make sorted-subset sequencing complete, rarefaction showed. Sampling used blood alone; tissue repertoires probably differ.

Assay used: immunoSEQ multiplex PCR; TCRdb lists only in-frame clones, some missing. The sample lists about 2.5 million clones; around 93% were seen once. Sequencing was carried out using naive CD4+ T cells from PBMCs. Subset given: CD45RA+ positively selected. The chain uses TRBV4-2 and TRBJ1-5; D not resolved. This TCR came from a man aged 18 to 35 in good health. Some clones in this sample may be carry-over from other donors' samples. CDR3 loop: CASSQGGQPQHF. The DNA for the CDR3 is TGTGCCAGCAGCCAAGGGGGTCAGCCCCAGCATTTT.